This is a list of T cell receptor beta chains from one sample in a study of tumour-infiltrating T cells in Burkitt lymphoma. Data came from immunoSEQ multiplex PCR; TCRdb stores just in-frame clones and leaves some out. The profile shows 7,500 to 8,500 clones, under 85% of them singletons. Sample: tumor tissue. The receptors were sampled from a human donor with diffuse large B-cell lymphoma. The CDR3 runs from the conserved cysteine through the conserved F or W. A D gene is named only where the DNA matches it firmly. Expanded clones get a size class; other rows say once, few or many, or leave the size out.

d_call j_call v_call clone_size cdr3_nt cdr3_aa
NA TRBJ1-2 TRBV5-1 NA TGCGCCAGCAGCATACTGGACATGGGGGTCGGCTACACCTTC CASSILDMGVGYTF
NA TRBJ2-2 TRBV5-1 NA TGCGCCAGCACCGAGGGACACACCGGGGAGCTGTTTTTT CASTEGHTGELFF
TRBD2 TRBJ2-2 TRBV5-1 once TGCGCCAGCAGCTCCCCCTCGACTAGCGGGGATACCGGGGAGCTGTTTTTT CASSSPSTSGDTGELFF
NA TRBJ1-2 TRBV25-1 NA TGTGCCAGCAGCGCCCAGCTCCCAGGCAGAAGTGGCTACACCTTC CASSAQLPGRSGYTF
TRBD1 TRBJ1-5 TRBV14 once TGTGCCAGCAGCCCAGGGGGATCTAGCAATCAGCCCCAGCATTTT CASSPGGSSNQPQHF
NA TRBJ1-2 TRBV19 few TGTGCCAGCCTAGGGGACTGGGGCTATGGCTACACCTTC CASLGDWGYGYTF
NA TRBJ1-2 TRBV29-1 NA TGCAGCGTCACGGGACGGGGTGGCTACACCTTC CSVTGRGGYTF
NA TRBJ2-7 TRBV7-9 NA TGTGCCAGCAGTGGGGGAAGCAGCTCCTACGAGCAGTACTTC CASSGGSSSYEQYF
NA TRBJ2-7 TRBV14 NA TGTGCCAGCAGCCCAGCTAACTACGAGCAGTACTTC CASSPANYEQYF
TRBD1 TRBJ1-4 TRBV5-1 once TGCGCCAGCAGCTTGGCGGGCAGGGGGTTAGCTAATGAAAAACTGTTTTTT CASSLAGRGLANEKLFF
NA TRBJ1-2 TRBV7-9 NA TGTGCCAGCAGCTTAAGCTCCGGGAGAGGGTATGGCTACACCTTC CASSLSSGRGYGYTF
NA TRBJ1-3 TRBV5-6 NA TGTGCCAGCAGCCTCGGGACACTGGCTGGAAACACCATATATTTT CASSLGTLAGNTIYF
NA TRBJ1-1 TRBV19 NA TGTGCCAGTAACTCGGGGGCTCTGAACACTGAAGCTTTCTTT CASNSGALNTEAFF
NA TRBJ1-4 TRBV20-1 NA TGCAGTGCCGGGACGGAGGGTAAACTGTTTTTT CSAGTEGKLFF
NA TRBJ2-3 TRBV4-2 NA TGTGCCAGCAGCCAAGCGTCGCAAACAGGGTTGGATACGCAGTATTTT CASSQASQTGLDTQYF